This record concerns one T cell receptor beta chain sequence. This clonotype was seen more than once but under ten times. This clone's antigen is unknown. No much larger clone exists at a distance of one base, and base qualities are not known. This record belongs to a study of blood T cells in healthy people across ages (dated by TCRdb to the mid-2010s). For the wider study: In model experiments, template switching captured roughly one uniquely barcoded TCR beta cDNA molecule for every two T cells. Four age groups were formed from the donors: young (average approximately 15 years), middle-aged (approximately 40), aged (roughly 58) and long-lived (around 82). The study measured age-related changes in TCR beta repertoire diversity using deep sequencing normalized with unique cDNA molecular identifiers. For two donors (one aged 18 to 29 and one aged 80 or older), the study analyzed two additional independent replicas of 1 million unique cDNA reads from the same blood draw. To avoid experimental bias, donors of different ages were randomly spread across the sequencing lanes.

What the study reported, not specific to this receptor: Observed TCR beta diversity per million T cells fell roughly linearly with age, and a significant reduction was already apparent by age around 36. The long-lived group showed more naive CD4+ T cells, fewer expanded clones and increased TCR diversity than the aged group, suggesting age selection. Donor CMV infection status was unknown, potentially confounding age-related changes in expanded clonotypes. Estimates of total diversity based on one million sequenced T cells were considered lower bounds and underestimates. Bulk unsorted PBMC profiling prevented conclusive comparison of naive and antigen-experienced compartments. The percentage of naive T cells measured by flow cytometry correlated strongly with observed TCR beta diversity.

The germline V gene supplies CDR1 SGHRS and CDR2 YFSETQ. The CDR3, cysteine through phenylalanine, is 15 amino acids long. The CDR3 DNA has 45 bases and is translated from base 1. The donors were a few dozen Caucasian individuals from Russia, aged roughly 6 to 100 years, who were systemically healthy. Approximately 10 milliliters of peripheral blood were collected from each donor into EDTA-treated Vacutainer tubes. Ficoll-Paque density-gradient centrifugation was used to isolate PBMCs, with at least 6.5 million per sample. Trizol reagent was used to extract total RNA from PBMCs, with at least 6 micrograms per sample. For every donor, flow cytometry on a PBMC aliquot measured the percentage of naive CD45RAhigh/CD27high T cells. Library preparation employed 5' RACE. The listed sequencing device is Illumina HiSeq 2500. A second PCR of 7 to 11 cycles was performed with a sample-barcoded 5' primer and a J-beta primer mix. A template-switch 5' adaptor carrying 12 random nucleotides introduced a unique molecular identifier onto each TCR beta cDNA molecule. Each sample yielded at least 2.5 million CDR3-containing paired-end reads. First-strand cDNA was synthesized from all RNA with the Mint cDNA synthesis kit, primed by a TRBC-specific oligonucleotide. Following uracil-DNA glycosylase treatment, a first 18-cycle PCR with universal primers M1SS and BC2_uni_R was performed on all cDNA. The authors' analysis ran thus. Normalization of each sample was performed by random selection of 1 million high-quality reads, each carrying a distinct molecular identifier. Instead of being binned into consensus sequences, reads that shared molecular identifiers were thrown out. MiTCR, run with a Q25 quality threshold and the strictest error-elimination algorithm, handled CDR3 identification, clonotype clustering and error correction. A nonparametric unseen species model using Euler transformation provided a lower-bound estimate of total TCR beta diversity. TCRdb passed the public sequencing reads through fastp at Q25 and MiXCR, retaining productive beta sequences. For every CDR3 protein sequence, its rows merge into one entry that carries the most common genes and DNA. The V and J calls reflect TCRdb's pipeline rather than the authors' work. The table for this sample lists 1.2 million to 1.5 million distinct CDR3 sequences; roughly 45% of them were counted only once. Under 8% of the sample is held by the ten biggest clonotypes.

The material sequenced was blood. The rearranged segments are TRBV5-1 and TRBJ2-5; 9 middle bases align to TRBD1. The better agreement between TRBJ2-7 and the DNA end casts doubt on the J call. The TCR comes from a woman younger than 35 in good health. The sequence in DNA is TGCGCCAGCAGCCACACAGGGGGCCCCTCCTACGAGCAGTACTTC. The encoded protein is CASSHTGGPSYEQYF.